This T cell receptor (beta chain) appears in the sequencing data of a study of identical twins. With template switching, a universal primer site was added, and the cDNA carried unique molecular identifiers. TCRdb re-called the 5' RACE reads through MiXCR, storing one row per CDR3 protein. This table has some 240,000 distinct CDR3 sequences, about 10% appearing once. Trimming pared 4 bases from V and 2 bases from J, leaving 14 bases between. CDR1 MNHEY and CDR2 SVGAGI come from the germline V gene. The CDR3 totals 15 residues. This sequence originates from a man aged 45-65 years in good health. This chain joins TRBV6-5 and TRBJ1-2; no clear D gene. The sequenced sample was memory T cells sorted from blood. The CDR3 here is CASSWRAEANYGYTF. The CDR3 DNA sequence: TGTGCCAGCAGTTGGAGGGCAGAGGCGAACTATGGCTACACCTTC.